The 23 T cell receptor beta chains listed next were all sequenced from one sample in a study of spatial heterogeneity in lung cancer (dated by TCRdb to the late 2010s). Receptors were amplified or captured by 5' RACE. For sequencing, a NextSeq 500 was employed. TCRdb reanalyzed the raw reads on its own, using fastp at Q25 for trimming and MiXCR for clone calling, and kept in-frame beta chains. Here each entry gathers all rows of one CDR3 protein and keeps the most common genes and DNA. The table for this sample lists roughly 10,000 distinct CDR3 sequences; around 6.5% of them were counted only once. The ten most abundant clones make up about 26% of the sample. The time point tag for this specimen amounts to: sample taken at primary tumor resection. TCR sequencing used whole RNA extracted from tumor and nontumor lung tissue, or from cryopreserved PBMC samples, without cell sorting. The sequencing here drew on PBMCs, taken at surgery. These receptors were collected from a male donor with early-stage non-small cell lung cancer.

Details on this clonotype: With the library built for alpha chains, this beta chain is off target and its frequency is not meaningful. The chain is built from TRBV20-1 and TRBJ1-6, with D unresolved. The CDR3 covers 14 residues. Germline V gene data show CDR1 as DFQATT and CDR2 as SNEGSKA (reference sequence). V was cut by 1 base and J by 5 bases, with 9 bases left in between. CDR3 region: CSARGTGNNSPLHF. The CDR3 DNA reads TGCAGTGCTAGAGGGACGGGCAATAATTCACCCCTCCACTTT.

This clonotype is medium-sized (0.01 to 0.1%) by share. Because this beta chain is a stray read in a library intended to capture alpha chains, its abundance should not be given much weight. This chain links TRBV29-1 with TRBJ2-1; TRBD1 is a possible D gene (6 bases). The V end was cut by 3 bases, the J end by 10 bases, with 13 bases between. The germline V gene encodes CDR1 SQVTM and CDR2 ANQGSEA. This CDR3 region has 12 residues. The CDR3 DNA follows: TGCAGCGTTGACCTGGGGGCCGGGGAGCAGTTCTTC. Amino acid sequence: CSVDLGAGEQFF.

At least ten counts were recorded for this clonotype. This beta chain appears as a stray read in a library generated for alpha chains; its size is not informative. V is TRBV12-3 or TRBV12-4 and J is TRBJ1-1; no firm D call. The CDR3 runs 12 residues. Trimming cost V 3 bases and J 7 bases, with 9 bases left between them. CDR3 loop: CASSLTSVEAFF. CDR3 DNA sequence: TGTGCCAGCAGTTTGACCTCCGTTGAAGCTTTCTTT.

This clonotype has only a few counts. A library made for alpha chains picked up this beta chain off target, so its size means little. This chain uses TRBV20-1 with TRBJ2-1; D is perhaps TRBD1 or TRBD2 (6 bases each). The CDR3 totals 15 residues. Trimming cost V 2 bases and J 9 bases, with 20 bases left between them. Looked up from germline, CDR1 is DFQATT and CDR2 is SNEGSKA (reference sequence). The CDR3 DNA reads TGCAGTGCTAGAACCTCACAGGGACTGACCCTTGAGCAGTTCTTC. Translation: CSARTSQGLTLEQFF.

This clonotype was counted at least ten times. This beta chain slipped into a library made for alpha chains as a stray read, so its size is not meaningful. V gene TRBV6-1 combines with J gene TRBJ2-3, with no clear D. With 5 bases removed from V and 4 bases from J, the gap between germline ends came to 13 bases. The CDR3 is 14 residues long. Per the germline V gene, CDR1 is MNHNS and CDR2 is SASEGT. The CDR3 loop is CASSLSGIPDTQYF. The DNA of the CDR3 is TGTGCCAGCAGTCTTTCGGGCATCCCAGATACGCAGTATTTT.

This clonotype was seen many times. This beta chain is an unintended read in a library built for alpha chains; its size means little. V is TRBV12-3 or TRBV12-4 and J is TRBJ2-2; D remains unclear. This CDR3 has 16 residues. Trimming took 6 bases from V and 1 from J, leaving 15 bases between them. The CDR3 is CASSVVGQLNTGELFF. DNA for the CDR3: TGTGCCAGCAGCGTGGTAGGGCAGCTGAACACCGGGGAGCTGTTTTTT.

This clonotype qualifies as medium-sized. The size of this beta chain means little, since it is a stray read in a library made for alpha chains. This chain uses TRBV3-1 with TRBJ1-3; possible D gene TRBD1, 6 bases. This CDR3 is 15 amino acids long. V gave up 3 bases and J gave up 8 bases, with 17 bases separating them. The germline CDR1 and CDR2 sequences are LGHDT and YNNKEL (reference sequence). The DNA for the CDR3 is TGTGCCAGCAGCCAGGGACACGGGGAGGTGTACACCATATATTTT. As protein: CASSQGHGEVYTIYF.

This clonotype counts as medium-sized. This beta chain was picked up by a library intended for alpha chains and is off target, so its count carries little meaning. The chain joins TRBV29-1 to TRBJ2-1; the D gene is possibly TRBD2 (6 bases). Germline-derived CDR1 and CDR2 are SQVTM and ANQGSEA. V was pared by 6 bases and J by 7 bases, with 13 bases between. This CDR3 region has 12 residues. In DNA form, the CDR3 reads TGCAGCGTCCGACTAGAAGGTAATGAGCAGTTCTTC. It yields the protein CSVRLEGNEQFF.

By share, this clonotype counts as medium-sized. A read error may produce the germline difference seen at one junction end. This beta chain represents an off-target read in a library built for alpha chains; its size is of limited meaning. The rearrangement links TRBV7-7 to TRBJ2-7, with D unresolved. Germline V CDR1 and CDR2: SSHAT, FNYEAQ (reference sequence). CDR3 length: 13 residues. CDR3 bases: TGTGCTAGCAGCTTGGGCCCGGATGGGGAGCAGTACTTC. Translation gives CASSLGPDGEQYF.

In its sample, this clonotype was seen many times. In a library made to pick up alpha chains, this beta chain is a stray read with a size that means little. V usage is TRBV24-1 and J usage is TRBJ2-3; 7 bases fit TRBD1. The ends lost 4 bases at V and 0 bases at J; junction bases unmatched: 9. The CDR3 sequence is 17 residues long. Per the germline V gene, CDR1 is KGHDR and CDR2 is SFDVKD. CDR3 in DNA: TGTGCCACCAGTGAGCCAGCAGGGGGTGGTAGCACAGATACGCAGTATTTT. Its translation: CATSEPAGGGSTDTQYF.

As for this clonotype: This beta chain lies outside the target of a library built for alpha chains; its clone size means little. The gene calls are TRBV5-1 and TRBJ1-3; 7 bases are shared with TRBD1. Germline V CDR1 and CDR2: SGHRS, YFSETQ. V trimming: 7 bases; J trimming: 0 bases; junction bases outside the gene matches: 7. The CDR3 extends over 15 amino acids. The CDR3 bases are TGCGCCAGCCGGGACAGCGACTTCTCTGGAAACACCATATATTTT. It translates to CASRDSDFSGNTIYF. Based on the CDR3 plus reference TRBV5-1 and TRBJ1-3, the full variable domain is KAGVTQTPRYLIKTRGQQVTLSCSPISGHRSVSWYQQTPGQGLQFLFEYFSETQRNKGNFPGRFSGRQFSNSRSEMNVSTLELGDSALYLCASRDSDFSGNTIYFGEGSWLTVV.

On this clonotype itself: Because this beta chain is a stray read in a library intended to capture alpha chains, its abundance should not be given much weight. This chain links TRBV20-1 with TRBJ1-2; 8 bases align to TRBD1. With V trimmed by 3 bases and J by 2 bases, 8 bases remained unmatched. Germline assignment: CDR1 DFQATT and CDR2 SNEGSKA (reference sequence). The CDR3 totals 15 residues. The CDR3 sequence is CSARDREDANYGYTF. CDR3 in DNA: TGCAGTGCTAGGGACAGGGAGGACGCGAACTATGGCTACACCTTC.

For this clonotype: It may be a read error: a sequence one base away is much more abundant. This beta chain is a stray read from a library made for alpha chains; its abundance is not meaningful. This chain links TRBV19 with TRBJ1-1; no firm D call. Per germline, CDR1 LNHDA and CDR2 SQIVND (reference sequence). The CDR3 sequence is 15 residues long. With 3 bases removed from V and 0 bases from J, the gap between germline ends came to 11 bases. The CDR3 DNA is TGTGCCAGTAGTATCCGGGCACGGATGAACACTGAAGCTTTCTTT. Its translation is CASSIRARMNTEAFF.

The sample holds many counts of this clonotype. This beta chain is a stray read from a library made for alpha chains; its abundance is not meaningful. This chain uses TRBV4-3 with TRBJ2-1, with D perhaps matching TRBD1 or TRBD2 (5 bases each). The CDR3 sequence is 16 residues long. CDR1 and CDR2 (germline): LGHNA, YSLEER. V was trimmed by 0 bases and J by 10 bases, leaving 19 bases between them. The CDR3 here is CASSQDITRGRQEQFF. The CDR3 nucleotides are TGCGCCAGCAGCCAAGATATAACTAGGGGTCGTCAAGAGCAGTTCTTC.

This clonotype has more than one count but fewer than ten. In a library made to pick up alpha chains, this beta chain is a stray read with a size that means little. The chain has TRBV27 and TRBJ1-5, with 7 bases identical to TRBD1. This CDR3 has 17 amino acids. Germline V lookup: CDR1 MNHEY, CDR2 SMNVEV (reference sequence). Trimming took 4 bases from V and 3 from J; bases not matched to a gene: 12. In DNA form, the CDR3 reads TGTGCCAGCAGTTCCACACACACGGGACAGTACAATCAGCCCCAGCATTTT. It yields the protein CASSSTHTGQYNQPQHF.

This clonotype is medium-sized in the sample. The library was designed around alpha chains, so this beta chain is a stray read whose abundance carries little weight. The rearrangement links TRBV9 to TRBJ1-6, with no clear D. This CDR3 contains 17 residues. The V gene's germline CDR1 is SGDLS and CDR2 YYNGEE. Trimming cost V 4 bases and J 0 bases, with 14 bases left between them. In DNA, the CDR3 is TGTGCCAGCAGCCCAGGAGCCCGGGGCTCCTATAATTCACCCCTCCACTTT. Translating gives CASSPGARGSYNSPLHF.

Regarding this clonotype: Because this beta chain is a stray read in a library intended to capture alpha chains, its abundance should not be given much weight. The chain employs TRBV6-2 or TRBV6-3 and TRBJ1-5; possibly TRBD1 for D (6 bases). Per the germline V gene, CDR1 is MNHEY and CDR2 is SVGEGT. This CDR3 is 14 amino acids long. Trimming removed 6 bases from V and 1 base from J, with 10 bases in between. The DNA for the CDR3 is TGTGCCAGCAGCCCCACAGGGAGCAATCAGCCCCAGCATTTT. It codes for CASSPTGSNQPQHF.

This clonotype was seen a handful of times. This beta chain is off target for a library built for alpha chains, so its abundance means little. The rearrangement links TRBV7-2 to TRBJ1-3; D call uncertain. This CDR3 comprises 16 residues. V was clipped by 2 bases and J by 0 bases, with 11 bases between them. Germline V gives CDR1 SGHTA, CDR2 FQGNSA. CDR3 nucleotides: TGTGCCAGCAGCTTAAGGAGGGCGGACTCTGGAAACACCATATATTTT. Translating it yields CASSLRRADSGNTIYF.

A remark on this clonotype: Since the library was made to target alpha chains, this beta chain is a stray read and its abundance is not meaningful. The V gene is TRBV28, the J gene TRBJ1-5; the D gene is possibly TRBD1 (5 bases). Per germline, CDR1 MDHEN and CDR2 SYDVKM. V was shortened by 3 bases and J by 4 bases, with 13 bases between the two germline ends. The CDR3 sequence is 15 residues long. CDR3 DNA sequence: TGTGCCAGCAGTTTGGACCTAGGGGCAAATCAGCCCCAGCATTTT. This codes for CASSLDLGANQPQHF.

The table lists this clonotype with many counts. This beta chain came through as a stray read in a library set up for alpha chains, and its size says little. The chain is built from TRBV7-2 and TRBJ1-5; D gene unclear. Germline values: CDR1 SGHTA, CDR2 FQGNSA. There are 13 residues in the CDR3. V was pared by 2 bases and J by 4 bases, with 6 bases between. CDR3 protein: CASSLRGNQPQHF. For the CDR3, the DNA is TGTGCCAGCAGCTTAAGAGGAAATCAGCCCCAGCATTTT.

There are many counts of this clonotype. The library was built for alpha chains, so this beta chain is an off-target read and its size means little. This chain connects TRBV2 to TRBJ1-1; D is uncertain. This CDR3 is 14 amino acids long. The ends were cut back, 8 bases at V and 8 bases at J, with 21 bases in the middle. Per the germline V gene, CDR1 is SNHLY and CDR2 is FYNNEI. CDR3 region: CASFYGRARGEAFF. DNA for the CDR3: TGTGCCAGCTTTTATGGACGGGCTCGCGGGGAAGCTTTCTTT.

Concerning this clonotype: For a library built for alpha chains, this beta chain is a stray read; little rests on its size. This chain connects TRBV20-1 to TRBJ2-7; TRBD2 aligns across 8 bases. J lost 0 bases, V lost 4 bases, and 17 bases had no gene match. This CDR3 comprises 18 residues. Per germline, CDR1 DFQATT and CDR2 SNEGSKA (reference sequence). CDR3 DNA: TGCAGTGCTAACGGTCAGTGGAGCGGGGGTTCCAGCTCCTACGAGCAGTACTTC. This translates into CSANGQWSGGSSSYEQYF.

Concerning this clonotype: This beta chain is off target for a library built for alpha chains, so its abundance means little. The genes are TRBV5-1 and TRBJ1-6; TRBD1 is a possible D gene (6 bases). Germline assignment: CDR1 SGHRS and CDR2 YFSETQ. The germline V and J ends were trimmed by 4 bases and 2 bases, with 16 bases remaining between them. The CDR3 extends over 17 amino acids. CDR3 loop: CASSPGQSRAYNSPLHF. The CDR3 DNA follows: TGCGCCAGCAGCCCAGGACAGTCGCGGGCCTATAATTCACCCCTCCACTTT.